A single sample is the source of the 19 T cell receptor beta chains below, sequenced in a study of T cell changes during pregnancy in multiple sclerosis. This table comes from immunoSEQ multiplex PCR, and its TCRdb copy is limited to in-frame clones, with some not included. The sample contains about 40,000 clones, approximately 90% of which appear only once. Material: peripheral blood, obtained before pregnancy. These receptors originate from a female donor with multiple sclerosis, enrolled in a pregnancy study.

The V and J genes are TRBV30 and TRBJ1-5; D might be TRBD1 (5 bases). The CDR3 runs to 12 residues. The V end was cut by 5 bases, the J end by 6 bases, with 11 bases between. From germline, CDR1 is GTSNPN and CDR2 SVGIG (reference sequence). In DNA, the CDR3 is TGTGCCTGGGGGGAGGGACCTCAGCCCCAGCATTTT. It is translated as CAWGEGPQPQHF.

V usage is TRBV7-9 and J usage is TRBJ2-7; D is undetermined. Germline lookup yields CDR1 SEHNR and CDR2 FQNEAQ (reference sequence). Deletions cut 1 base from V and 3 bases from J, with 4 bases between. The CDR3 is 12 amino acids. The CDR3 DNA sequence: TGTGCCAGCAGCTTAGATATCTACGAGCAGTACTTC. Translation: CASSLDIYEQYF.

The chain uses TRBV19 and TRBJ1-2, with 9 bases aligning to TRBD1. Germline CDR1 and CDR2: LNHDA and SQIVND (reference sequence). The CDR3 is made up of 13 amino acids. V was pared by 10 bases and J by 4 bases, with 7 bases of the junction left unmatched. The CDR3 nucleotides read TGTGCCACAAAACAGGGGGCTACCTATGGCTACACCTTC. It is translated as CATKQGATYGYTF.

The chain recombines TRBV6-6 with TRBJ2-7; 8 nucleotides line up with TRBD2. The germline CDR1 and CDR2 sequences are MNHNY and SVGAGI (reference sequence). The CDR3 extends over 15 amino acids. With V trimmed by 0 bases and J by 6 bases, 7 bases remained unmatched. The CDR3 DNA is TGTGCCAGCAGTTACTCATTTAGCGGGATAACCGAGCAGTACTTC. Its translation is CASSYSFSGITEQYF.

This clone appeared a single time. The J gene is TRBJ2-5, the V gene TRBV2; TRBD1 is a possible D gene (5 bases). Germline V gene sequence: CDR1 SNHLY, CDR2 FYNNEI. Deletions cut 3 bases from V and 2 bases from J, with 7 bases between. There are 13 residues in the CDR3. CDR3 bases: TGTGCCAGCAGTGAGCGACAGCAAGAGACCCAGTACTTC. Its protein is CASSERQQETQYF.

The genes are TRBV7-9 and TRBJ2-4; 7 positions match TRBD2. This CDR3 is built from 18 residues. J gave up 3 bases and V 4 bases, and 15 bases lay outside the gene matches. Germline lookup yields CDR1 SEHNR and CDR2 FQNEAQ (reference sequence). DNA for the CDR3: TGTGCCAGCAGCTCCCCGAAGGGAGGGTCGTATGGCAAAAACATTCAGTACTTC. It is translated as CASSSPKGGSYGKNIQYF.

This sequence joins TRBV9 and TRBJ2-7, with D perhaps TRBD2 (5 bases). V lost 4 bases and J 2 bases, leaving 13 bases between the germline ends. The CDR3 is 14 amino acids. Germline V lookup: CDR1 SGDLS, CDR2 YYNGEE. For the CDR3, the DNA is TGTGCCAGCAGCCCGCAGACTACGGCCTACGAGCAGTACTTC. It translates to CASSPQTTAYEQYF. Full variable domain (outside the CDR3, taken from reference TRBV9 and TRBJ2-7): DSGVTQTPKHLITATGQRVTLRCSPRSGDLSVYWYQQSLDQGLQFLIQYYNGEERAKGNILERFSAQQFPDLHSELNLSSLELGDSALYFCASSPQTTAYEQYFGPGTRLTVT.

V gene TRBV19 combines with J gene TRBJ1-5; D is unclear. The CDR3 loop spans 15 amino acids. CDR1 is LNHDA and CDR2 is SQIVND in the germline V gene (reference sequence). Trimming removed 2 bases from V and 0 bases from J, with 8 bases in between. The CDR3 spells CASSISVISNQPQHF. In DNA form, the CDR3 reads TGTGCCAGTAGTATAAGCGTAATTAGCAATCAGCCCCAGCATTTT. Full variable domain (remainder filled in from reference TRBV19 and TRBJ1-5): DGGITQSPKYLFRKEGQNVTLSCEQNLNHDAMYWYRQDPGQGLRLIYYSQIVNDFQKGDIAEGYSVSREKKESFPLTVTSAQKNPTAFYLCASSISVISNQPQHFGDGTRLSIL.

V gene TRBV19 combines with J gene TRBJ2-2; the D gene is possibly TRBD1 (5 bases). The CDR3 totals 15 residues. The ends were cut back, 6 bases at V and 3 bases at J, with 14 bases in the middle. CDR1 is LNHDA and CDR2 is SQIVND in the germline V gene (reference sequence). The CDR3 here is CASSVSGWDTGELFF. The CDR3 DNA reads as TGTGCCAGTAGCGTATCAGGGTGGGACACCGGGGAGCTGTTTTTT.

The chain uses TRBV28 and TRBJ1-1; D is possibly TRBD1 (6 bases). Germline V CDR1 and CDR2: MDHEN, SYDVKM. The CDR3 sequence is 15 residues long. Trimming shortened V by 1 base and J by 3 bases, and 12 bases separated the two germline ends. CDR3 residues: CASSLLQGLDTEAFF. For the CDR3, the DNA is TGTGCCAGCAGTTTATTGCAGGGGCTTGACACTGAAGCTTTCTTT.

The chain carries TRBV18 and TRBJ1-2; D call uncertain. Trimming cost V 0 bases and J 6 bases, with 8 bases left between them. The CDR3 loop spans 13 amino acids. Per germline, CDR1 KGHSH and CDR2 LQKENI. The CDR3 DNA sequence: TGTGCCAGCTCACCACCGAATGAGGATGGCTACACCTTC. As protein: CASSPPNEDGYTF.

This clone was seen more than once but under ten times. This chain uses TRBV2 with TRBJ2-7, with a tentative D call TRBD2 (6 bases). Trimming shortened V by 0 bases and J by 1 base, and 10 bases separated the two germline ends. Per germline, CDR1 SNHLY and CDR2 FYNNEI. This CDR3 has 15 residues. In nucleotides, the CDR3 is TGTGCCAGCAGTGAAGCCGGAGGGCATTCCTACGAGCAGTACTTC. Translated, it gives CASSEAGGHSYEQYF. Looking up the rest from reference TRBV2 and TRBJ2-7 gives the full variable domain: EPEVTQTPSHQVTQMGQEVILRCVPISNHLYFYWYRQILGQKVEFLVSFYNNEISEKSEIFDDQFSVERPDGSNFTLKIRSTKLEDSAMYFCASSEAGGHSYEQYFGPGTRLTVT.

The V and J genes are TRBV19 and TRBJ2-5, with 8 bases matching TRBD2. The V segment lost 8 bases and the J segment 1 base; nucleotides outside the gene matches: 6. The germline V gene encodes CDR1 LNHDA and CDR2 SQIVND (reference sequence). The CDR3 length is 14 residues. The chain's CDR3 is CASGGGRLQETQYF. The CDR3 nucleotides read TGTGCCAGTGGCGGCGGGAGGCTCCAAGAGACCCAGTACTTC.

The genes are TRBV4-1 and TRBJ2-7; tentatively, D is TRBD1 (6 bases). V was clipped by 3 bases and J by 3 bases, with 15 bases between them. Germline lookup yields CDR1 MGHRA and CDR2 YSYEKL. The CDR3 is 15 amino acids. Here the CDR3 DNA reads TGCGCCAGCAGCCAGGGACACGGACAGAGCTACGAGCAGTACTTC. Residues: CASSQGHGQSYEQYF.

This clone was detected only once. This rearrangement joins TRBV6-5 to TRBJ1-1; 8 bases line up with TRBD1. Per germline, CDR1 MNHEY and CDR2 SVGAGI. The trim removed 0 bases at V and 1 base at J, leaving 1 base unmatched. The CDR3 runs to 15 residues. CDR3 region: CASSYSQGGNTEAFF. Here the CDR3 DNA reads TGTGCCAGCAGTTACTCACAGGGGGGGAACACTGAAGCTTTCTTT.

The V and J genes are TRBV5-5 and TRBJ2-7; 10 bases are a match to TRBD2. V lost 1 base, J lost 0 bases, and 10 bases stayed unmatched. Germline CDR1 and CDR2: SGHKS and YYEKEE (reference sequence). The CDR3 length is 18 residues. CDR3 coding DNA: TGTGCCAGCAGCTTGTTGCAGGGGCTAGCGGGAGCCTCCTACGAGCAGTACTTC. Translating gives CASSLLQGLAGASYEQYF.

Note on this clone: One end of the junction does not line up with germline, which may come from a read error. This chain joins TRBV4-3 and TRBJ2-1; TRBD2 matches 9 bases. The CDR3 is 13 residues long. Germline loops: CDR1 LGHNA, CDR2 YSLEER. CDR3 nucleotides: TGCGCCAGCAGCCAAGAACGCGGGAGGGCAGCCCTCTTC. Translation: CASSQERGRAALF.

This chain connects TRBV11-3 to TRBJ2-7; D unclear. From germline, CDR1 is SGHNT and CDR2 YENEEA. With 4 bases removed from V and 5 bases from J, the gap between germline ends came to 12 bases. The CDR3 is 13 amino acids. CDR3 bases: TGTGCCAGCAGCTCCCACGAGGATGACGAGCAGTACTTC. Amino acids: CASSSHEDDEQYF.

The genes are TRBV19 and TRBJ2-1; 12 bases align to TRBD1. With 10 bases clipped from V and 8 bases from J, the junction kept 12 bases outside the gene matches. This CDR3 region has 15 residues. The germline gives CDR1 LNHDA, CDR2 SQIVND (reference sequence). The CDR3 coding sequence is TGTGCCACCACGACCCCGGGACAGGGGGCAGATGAGCAGTTCTTC. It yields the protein CATTTPGQGADEQFF.